The 22 T cell receptor beta chains below all came from one sample that was sequenced in a study of Ad26.COV2.S vaccination and SARS-CoV-2 variants. Repertoires were generated with immunoSEQ multiplex PCR, while TCRdb's copy carries only in-frame clones and drops some. The sample shows about 350,000 clones, 65% to 90% of them seen only once. As for treatment: around 19 received Ad26.COV2.S at low or high dose, single or two shots; about 5 received placebo; per-sample allocation not given. Day 63 after the first vaccine or placebo injection was the time point for sampling. The specimen was peripheral blood, collected in a trial of Ad26.COV2.S vaccine versus placebo. The receptors were gathered from a person aged 18 to 59 who received the Ad26.COV2.S COVID-19 vaccine or a placebo.

The rearrangement links TRBV7-6 to TRBJ1-1; unclear D gene. V gave up 5 bases and J gave up 0 bases, with 13 bases separating them. The CDR3 is made up of 15 amino acids. Germline V gene sequence: CDR1 SGHVS, CDR2 FNYEAQ. The DNA for the CDR3 is TGTGCCAGCAGCCCCCCGGGGAGGGTGAACACTGAAGCTTTCTTT. It translates to CASSPPGRVNTEAFF.

J is TRBJ2-5 and V is TRBV20-1; possibly TRBD2 for D (5 bases). The germline V gene encodes CDR1 DFQATT and CDR2 SNEGSKA (reference sequence). The CDR3 spans 10 residues. The CDR3 DNA sequence: TGCGGAGGCTCCCAAGAGACCCAGTACTTC. It encodes CGGSQETQYF.

As for this clone: The same CDR3 arises from other DNA sequences in this sample as well. The chain carries TRBV7-2 and TRBJ1-3; TRBD1 matches at 9 bases. Unmatched junction bases numbered 4, after V lost 5 bases and J lost 5 bases. Germline lookup yields CDR1 SGHTA and CDR2 FQGNSA. The length of the CDR3 is 14 residues. CDR3 sequence reads: CASSPGQGRNTIYF. DNA of the CDR3: TGTGCCAGCAGCCCAGGACAGGGGAGAAACACCATATATTTT.

The J gene is TRBJ2-7, the V gene TRBV7-2; TRBD2 agrees at 12 bases. Germline assignment: CDR1 SGHTA and CDR2 FQGNSA. V lost 5 bases and J lost 0; bases outside the gene matches: 8. The CDR3 contains 17 residues. CDR3 bases: TGTGCCAGCAGCCCGACTAGCGGGGGCCCAAGCTCCTACGAGCAGTACTTC. It encodes CASSPTSGGPSSYEQYF.

The chain employs TRBV5-4 and TRBJ2-3, with D maybe TRBD2 (6 bases). V was cut by 7 bases and J by 4 bases, with 16 bases left in between. The CDR3 length is 14 residues. The germline V gene encodes CDR1 SGHNT and CDR2 YYREEE (reference sequence). The CDR3 region has the DNA TGTGCCAGCGGTCGCCGGGAGAGGGCAGATACGCAGTATTTT. Its protein product is CASGRRERADTQYF.

The V gene is TRBV27, the J gene TRBJ2-2, with 13 bases fitting TRBD2. The CDR3 runs to 17 residues. V dropped 5 bases and J dropped 4; count of bases not matched to a gene: 7. Germline assignment: CDR1 MNHEY and CDR2 SMNVEV (reference sequence). CDR3 sequence (DNA): TGTGCCAGCAGTCAAAGACTAGCGGGGGGTACCACCGGGGAGCTGTTTTTT. This sequence encodes CASSQRLAGGTTGELFF.

The chain is built from TRBV3-1 (or the pseudogene TRBV3-2) and TRBJ2-2, with TRBD1 identical over 7 bases. CDR1 and CDR2 from the germline V gene are LGHDT and YNNKEL (reference sequence). The CDR3 totals 14 residues. V trimming: 3 bases; J trimming: 5 bases; junction bases outside the gene matches: 3. CDR3 in DNA: TGTGCCAGCAGCCAGGAGACAGGGACCGGGGAGCTGTTTTTT. It is translated as CASSQETGTGELFF.

The V gene is TRBV28, the J gene TRBJ1-2; no firm D call. This CDR3 comprises 12 residues. The germline V gene encodes CDR1 MDHEN and CDR2 SYDVKM. Trimming pared 5 bases from V and 2 bases from J, leaving 6 bases between. The CDR3 DNA is TGTGCCAGCAGTCGCGACAACTATGGCTACACCTTC. Its protein is CASSRDNYGYTF.

The gene calls are TRBV7-3 and TRBJ2-1; 10 bases are a match to TRBD2. The germline V gene encodes CDR1 SGHTA and CDR2 FQGTGA. With V trimmed by 3 bases and J by 7 bases, 6 bases remained unmatched. The CDR3 has 15 amino acids. The CDR3 bases are TGTGCCAGCAGCTTTGCTAGCGGGGGTGGGAATGAGCAGTTCTTC. Protein product: CASSFASGGGNEQFF.

The chain employs TRBV3-1 (or the pseudogene TRBV3-2) and TRBJ1-1; TRBD1 might be the D (5 bases). V lost 5 bases to trimming and J lost 4 bases, with 14 bases between them. Looked up from germline, CDR1 is LGHDT and CDR2 is YNNKEL (reference sequence). This CDR3 region has 14 residues. CDR3 coding DNA: TGTGCCAGCAGCGCCCTTGCCCAGGGCACTGAAGCTTTCTTT. Translation gives CASSALAQGTEAFF.

This chain connects TRBV4-2 to TRBJ1-4; D remains unclear. CDR1 is LGHNA and CDR2 is YNFKEQ in the germline V gene. The CDR3 is made up of 13 amino acids. The V gene lost 0 bases and the J gene lost 11 bases, with 10 bases spanning the gap. This CDR3 reads CASSQETTGKLFF. In DNA, the CDR3 is TGTGCCAGCAGCCAAGAGACCACCGGGAAACTGTTTTTT.

Comment on this clone: Additional DNA sequences in this sample encode the identical CDR3. The genes are TRBV27 and TRBJ1-4; D is perhaps TRBD1 (5 bases). In germline, CDR1 is MNHEY, CDR2 SMNVEV (reference sequence). The CDR3 spans 14 residues. Trimming took off 6 bases at V and 2 bases at J, with 10 bases between the two ends. The CDR3 bases are TGTGCCAGCAGCGGGCAGGGTACTAATGAAAAACTGTTTTTT. Residues: CASSGQGTNEKLFF.

The chain has TRBV19 and TRBJ1-2; 12 nucleotides match TRBD1. Germline V gene lookup returns CDR1 LNHDA and CDR2 SQIVND (reference sequence). V gave up 10 bases and J gave up 6 bases; unmatched junction bases: 9. The CDR3 is 14 amino acids. CDR3 DNA sequence: TGTGCCACCTCGGGGACAGGGGGCTTAGATGGCTACACCTTC. Its protein product is CATSGTGGLDGYTF.

The chain carries TRBV24-1 and TRBJ1-1; D possibly corresponds to TRBD1 (6 bases). Germline assignment: CDR1 KGHDR and CDR2 SFDVKD. This CDR3 contains 14 residues. Deletions cut 6 bases from V and 2 bases from J, with 12 bases between. The DNA for the CDR3 is TGTGCCACCAGTCTTACAGGGTCCAACACTGAAGCTTTCTTT. Protein sequence: CATSLTGSNTEAFF.

The CDR3 loop reads CASSVTPVTYEQYF. CDR3 in DNA: TGTGCCAGCAGTGTGACGCCGGTCACCTACGAGCAGTACTTC. The gene calls are TRBV2 and TRBJ2-7; D gene ambiguous. Trimming pared 4 bases from V and 2 bases from J, leaving 12 bases between. This CDR3 is built from 14 residues. Germline V gene data show CDR1 as SNHLY and CDR2 as FYNNEI.

The V call is TRBV6-5, the J call TRBJ2-1; possibly TRBD2 for D (5 bases). With 8 bases removed from V and 0 bases from J, the gap between germline ends came to 14 bases. The germline CDR1 and CDR2 sequences are MNHEY and SVGAGI. This CDR3 has 15 residues. The CDR3 DNA is TGTGCCAGCCGGGAAATGAGGAGCTCCTACAATGAGCAGTTCTTC. This sequence encodes CASREMRSSYNEQFF.

The gene calls are TRBV14 and TRBJ2-7; the D is unclear. Trimming stripped 1 base from V and 2 bases from J, with 6 bases between. The CDR3 covers 13 residues. Germline loops: CDR1 SGHDN, CDR2 FVKESK. CDR3 DNA sequence: TGTGCCAGCAGCCAAGCAGTTACCTACGAGCAGTACTTC. This gives the protein CASSQAVTYEQYF.

The chain recombines TRBV5-1 with TRBJ2-2; D not resolved. Germline-derived CDR1 and CDR2 are SGHRS and YFSETQ. Trimming took off 2 bases at V and 6 bases at J, with 8 bases between the two ends. This CDR3 is 13 amino acids long. This CDR3 is CASSLVVAGELFF. CDR3 DNA sequence: TGCGCCAGCAGCTTAGTGGTGGCCGGGGAGCTGTTTTTT.

The gene calls are TRBV10-1 and TRBJ2-7, with TRBD1 identical over 12 bases. The CDR3 contains 14 residues. In germline, CDR1 is WNHNN, CDR2 SYGVQD (reference sequence). The J segment lost 1 base and the V segment lost 9 bases, leaving 4 bases of the junction unmatched. In DNA, the CDR3 is TGCGCCAGTGGGACAGGGGGCGATTCCTACGAGCAGTACTTC. This encodes CASGTGGDSYEQYF.

The chain carries TRBV7-2 and TRBJ2-2; D may correspond to TRBD1 or TRBD2 (6 bases each). CDR3 length: 15 amino acids. Germline V gene lookup returns CDR1 SGHTA and CDR2 FQGNSA. With 1 base removed from V and 8 bases from J, the gap between germline ends came to 14 bases. CDR3 loop: CASSLVGGPNGELFF. Here the CDR3 DNA reads TGTGCCAGCAGCTTAGTAGGGGGGCCGAATGGGGAGCTGTTTTTT.

The chain uses TRBV2 and TRBJ2-7; unclear D gene. The CDR3 contains 16 residues. V lost 1 base and J 0 bases, leaving 13 bases between the germline ends. Germline V gives CDR1 SNHLY, CDR2 FYNNEI. The CDR3, as DNA: TGTGCCAGCAGTGAAGATGGGAATAGATCCTCCTACGAGCAGTACTTC. Its translation: CASSEDGNRSSYEQYF.

The gene calls are TRBV19 and TRBJ2-3; 9 bases fit TRBD2. Germline V lookup: CDR1 LNHDA, CDR2 SQIVND (reference sequence). Losses at the gene ends were 1 base for V and 6 bases for J; bases not matched to a gene: 14. The CDR3 covers 18 residues. The CDR3 nucleotides read TGTGCCAGTAGTATAGCGCTAGCGGGACCACACAGATCGGATACGCAGTATTTT. It specifies CASSIALAGPHRSDTQYF.